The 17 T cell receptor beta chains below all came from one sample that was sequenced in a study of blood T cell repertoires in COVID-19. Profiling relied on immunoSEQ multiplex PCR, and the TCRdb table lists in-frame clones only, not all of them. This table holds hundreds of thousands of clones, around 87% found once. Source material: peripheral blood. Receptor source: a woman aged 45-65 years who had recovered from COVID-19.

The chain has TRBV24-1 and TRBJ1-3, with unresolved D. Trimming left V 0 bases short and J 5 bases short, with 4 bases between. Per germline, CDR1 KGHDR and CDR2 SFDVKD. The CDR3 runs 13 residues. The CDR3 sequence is CATSDLERNTIYF. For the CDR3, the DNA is TGTGCCACCAGTGATTTGGAGAGAAACACCATATATTTT.

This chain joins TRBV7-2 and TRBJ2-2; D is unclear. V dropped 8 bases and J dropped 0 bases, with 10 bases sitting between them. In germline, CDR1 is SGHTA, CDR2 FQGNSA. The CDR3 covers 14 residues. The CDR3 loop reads CASQQLANTGELFF. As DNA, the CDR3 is TGTGCCAGCCAACAGCTTGCGAACACCGGGGAGCTGTTTTTT.

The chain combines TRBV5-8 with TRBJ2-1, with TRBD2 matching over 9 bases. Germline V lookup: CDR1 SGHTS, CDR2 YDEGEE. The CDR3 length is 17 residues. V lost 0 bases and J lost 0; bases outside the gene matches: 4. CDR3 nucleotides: TGTGCCAGCAGCTTGGTTGGTAGCGGGAGCTCCTACAATGAGCAGTTCTTC. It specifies CASSLVGSGSSYNEQFF.

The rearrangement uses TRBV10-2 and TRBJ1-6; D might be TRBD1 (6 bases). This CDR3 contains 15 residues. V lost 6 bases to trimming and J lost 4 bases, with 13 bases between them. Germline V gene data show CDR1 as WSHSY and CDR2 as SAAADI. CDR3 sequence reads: CASSVTDSYNSPLHF. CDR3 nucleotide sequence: TGCGCCAGCAGCGTTACGGACAGTTATAATTCACCCCTCCACTTT.

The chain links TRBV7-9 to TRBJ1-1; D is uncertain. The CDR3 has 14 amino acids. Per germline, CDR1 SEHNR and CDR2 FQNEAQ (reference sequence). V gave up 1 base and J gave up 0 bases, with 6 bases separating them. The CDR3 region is CASSLGQMNTEAFF. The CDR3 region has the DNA TGTGCCAGCAGCTTAGGCCAGATGAACACTGAAGCTTTCTTT.

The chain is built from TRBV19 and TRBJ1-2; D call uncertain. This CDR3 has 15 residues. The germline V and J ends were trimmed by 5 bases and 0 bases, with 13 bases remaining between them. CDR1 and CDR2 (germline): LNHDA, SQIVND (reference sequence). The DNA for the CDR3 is TGTGCCAGTAGTCCCAAGTGGGGAGCTAACTATGGCTACACCTTC. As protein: CASSPKWGANYGYTF.

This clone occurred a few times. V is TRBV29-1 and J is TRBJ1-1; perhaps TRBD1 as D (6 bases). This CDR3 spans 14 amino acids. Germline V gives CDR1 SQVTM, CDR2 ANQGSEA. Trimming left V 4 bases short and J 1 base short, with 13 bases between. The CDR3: CSVAGGAANTEAFF. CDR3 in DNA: TGCAGCGTTGCTGGGGGGGCGGCGAACACTGAAGCTTTCTTT.

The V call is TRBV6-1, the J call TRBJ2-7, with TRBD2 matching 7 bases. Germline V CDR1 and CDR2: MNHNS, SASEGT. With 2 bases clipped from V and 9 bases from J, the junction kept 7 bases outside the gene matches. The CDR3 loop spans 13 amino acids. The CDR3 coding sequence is TGTGCCAGCAGTGAAATAGGGGAGGGAGGGCAGTACTTC. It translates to CASSEIGEGGQYF.

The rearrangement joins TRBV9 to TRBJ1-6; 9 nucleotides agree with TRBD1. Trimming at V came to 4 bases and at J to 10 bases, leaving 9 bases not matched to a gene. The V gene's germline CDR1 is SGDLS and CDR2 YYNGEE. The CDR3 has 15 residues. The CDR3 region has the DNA TGTGCCAGCAGCCCCGGGGACAGGGATTTGTCACCCCTCCACTTT. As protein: CASSPGDRDLSPLHF.

The CDR3 protein is CASSQDRVRGRETQYF. The CDR3 nucleotides are TGCGCCAGCAGCCAAGATCGAGTCAGGGGGCGAGAGACCCAGTACTTC. J is TRBJ2-5 and V is TRBV4-3; 8 bases line up with TRBD1. V was clipped by 0 bases and J by 4 bases; unmatched bases: 7. Germline lookup yields CDR1 LGHNA and CDR2 YSLEER. The length of the CDR3 is 16 residues.

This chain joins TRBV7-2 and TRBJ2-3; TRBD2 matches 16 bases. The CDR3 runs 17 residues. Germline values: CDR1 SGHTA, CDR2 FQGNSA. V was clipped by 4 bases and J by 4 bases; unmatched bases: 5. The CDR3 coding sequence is TGTGCCAGCAGCTGGGGACTAGCGGGAGGGCCCGCAGATACGCAGTATTTT. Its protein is CASSWGLAGGPADTQYF.

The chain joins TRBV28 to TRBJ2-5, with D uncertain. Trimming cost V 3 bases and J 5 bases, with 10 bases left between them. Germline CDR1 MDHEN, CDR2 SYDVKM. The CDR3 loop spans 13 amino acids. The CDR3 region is CASSFHDAETQYF. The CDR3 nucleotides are TGTGCCAGCAGTTTTCATGATGCGGAGACCCAGTACTTC.

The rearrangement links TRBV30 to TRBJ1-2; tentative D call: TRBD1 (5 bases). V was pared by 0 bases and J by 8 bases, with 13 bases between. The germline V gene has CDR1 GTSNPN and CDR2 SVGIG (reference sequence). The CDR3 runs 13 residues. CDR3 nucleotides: TGTGCCTGGAGTGTACGGGGGACTTTGGGCTACACCTTC. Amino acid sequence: CAWSVRGTLGYTF.

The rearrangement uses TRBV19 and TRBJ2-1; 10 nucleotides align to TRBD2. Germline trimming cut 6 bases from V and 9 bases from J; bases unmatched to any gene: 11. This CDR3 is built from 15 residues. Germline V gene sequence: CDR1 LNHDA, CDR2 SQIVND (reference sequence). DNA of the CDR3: TGTGCCAGTAGAACCAAGACTAGCGGGTTTGGTGAGCAGTTCTTC. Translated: CASRTKTSGFGEQFF.

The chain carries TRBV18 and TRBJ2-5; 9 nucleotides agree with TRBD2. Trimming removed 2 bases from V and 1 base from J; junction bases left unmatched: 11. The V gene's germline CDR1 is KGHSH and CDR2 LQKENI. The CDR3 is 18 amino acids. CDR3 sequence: CASSPWVGTSLVQETQYF. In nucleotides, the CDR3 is TGTGCCAGCTCACCATGGGTCGGGACTAGCTTGGTCCAAGAGACCCAGTACTTC.

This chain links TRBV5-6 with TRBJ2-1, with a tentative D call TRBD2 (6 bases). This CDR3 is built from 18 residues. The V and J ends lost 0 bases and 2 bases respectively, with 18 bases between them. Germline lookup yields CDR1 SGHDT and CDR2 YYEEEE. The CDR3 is CASSLGGVSGYTYNEQFF. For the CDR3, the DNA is TGTGCCAGCAGCTTGGGAGGGGTTAGCGGATACACCTACAATGAGCAGTTCTTC.

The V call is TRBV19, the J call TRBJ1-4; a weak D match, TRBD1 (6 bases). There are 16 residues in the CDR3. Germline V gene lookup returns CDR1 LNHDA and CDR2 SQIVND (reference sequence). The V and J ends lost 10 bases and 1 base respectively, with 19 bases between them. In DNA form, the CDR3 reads TGTGCCACCCGGGACACCCTCTACGGAACTAATGAAAAACTGTTTTTT. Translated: CATRDTLYGTNEKLFF. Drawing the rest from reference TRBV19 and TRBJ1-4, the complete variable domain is DGGITQSPKYLFRKEGQNVTLSCEQNLNHDAMYWYRQDPGQGLRLIYYSQIVNDFQKGDIAEGYSVSREKKESFPLTVTSAQKNPTAFYLCATRDTLYGTNEKLFFGSGTQLSVL.